A selection of T cell receptor beta chains follows, all from one sample in a study of CXCR3-negative and CXCR3-positive naive CD8 T cells. TCRdb re-called the 5' RACE reads and catalogs CDR3 proteins one per entry, DNA excluded. Its table records 45,000 to 70,000 distinct CDR3 sequences. Sequenced material: memory CD8+ T cells from blood. The receptors come from a human donor in good health. Some clones in this sample may be carry-over from other donors' samples. Both conserved end residues are part of each CDR3. Some rows mark clone size as missing; the rest say once, few, many or name a class of expanded clone.

>-|TRBJ2-7|15|TRBV5-6
CASRLARVREDEQYF
>-|TRBJ2-7|14|TRBV7-6
CASSLDVSSYEQYF
>-|TRBJ1-5|14|TRBV21-1
CASSKRESNQPQHF
>-|TRBJ2-7|14|TRBV29-1
CSVELDDGSYEQYF
>-|TRBJ1-3|20|TRBV29-1
CSVEAPDIEEGRVSGNTIYF
>-|TRBJ2-1|13|TRBV7-9
CASSLLPRDEQFF
>-|TRBJ1-2|12|TRBV2
CASTAGGRSYTF
>-|TRBJ2-7|16|TRBV7-9
CASSPTGQGAFYEQYF
>medium-sized|TRBJ1-5|15|TRBV29-1
CSVAVTGMGNQPQHF
>-|TRBJ1-1|12|TRBV20-1
CSARFRTTEAFF
>-|TRBJ2-7|12|TRBV28
CASSPQGNEQYF
>-|TRBJ1-1|14|TRBV7-9
CASSLLDRGGEAFF
>-|TRBJ2-7|15|TRBV4-1
CASSQERRGGYEQYF
>-|TRBJ2-5|15|TRBV5-6
CASSSRASGGNTQYF
>-|TRBJ2-7|13|TRBV7-7
CASSPGSGYEQYF
>-|TRBJ2-2|17|TRBV7-3
CASSPPGAGPNTGELFF
>-|TRBJ2-7|15|TRBV27
CASSLAGQSSYEQYF
>-|TRBJ1-2|13|TRBV6-2/TRBV6-3
CASSPGQGNGYTF
>-|TRBJ2-2|18|TRBV27
CASSLRLAGGPDTGELFF
>-|TRBJ2-5|14|TRBV25-1
CASSERGGEETQYF
>-|TRBJ2-1|13|TRBV6-5
CASRSGMDIEQFF
>-|TRBJ2-5|15|TRBV29-1
CSVENVQGSLETQYF
>-|TRBJ1-1|12|TRBV25-1
CASPGGNTEAFF
>-|TRBJ2-1|16|TRBV11-1
CASSPPSGNNYNEQFF
>-|TRBJ2-1|17|TRBV15
CATSGPVQGSPYNEQFF
>-|TRBJ1-2|12|TRBV29-1
CSVETVDYGYTF